What follows is one T cell receptor (beta chain) and its context. The data were taken from a study of shared T cell receptors in the human thymus. Sequenced by immunoSEQ multiplex PCR; TCRdb stores in-frame clones only, minus some. The data contain 700,000 to 750,000 clones, 70% to 90% of them singletons. These data are also associated with another study on human thymus T cells. That source notes: Samples came from healthy Finnish infants during open corrective cardiac surgery. From resections taken during corrective heart surgery, the thymus tissue was obtained. V and J gene usage appeared biased in thymic and blood repertoires.

The sequence came from a girl in the first two years of life with a congenital heart defect. The sequencing sample was made of thymocytes.

In nucleotides, the CDR3 is TGTGCCAGCTCACACGACTGGAACACTGAAGCTTTCTTT. It yields the protein CASSHDWNTEAFF. The chain links TRBV18 to TRBJ1-1; no reliable D call. CDR3 length: 13 residues. CDR1 is KGHSH, CDR2 LQKENI, per germline. V was trimmed by 4 bases and J by 1 base, leaving 7 bases between them.